The TCR beta chain described here comes from a study of T cells after yellow fever vaccination. Study overall: Preparation used SMART-Seq v4 Ultra Low Input for the low-cell-number fractions. Findings and caveats of the study: Booster samples showed a return of most primary-vaccination clones (around 96% CD4, roughly 85% CD8). On re-exposure, the response was weaker but peaked faster, at day 5 versus 15.

Making TCR cDNA involved 5'RACE template switching, which added UMIs and a universal primer site. TCRdb re-called the 5' RACE reads through MiXCR, storing one row per CDR3 protein. The sample contains around 300,000 distinct CDR3 sequences, about 4% of which appear only once. This clonotype was recorded many times. The antigen remains unidentified. Germline loops: CDR1 SGHNT, CDR2 YYREEE (reference sequence). The CDR3 is 13 amino acids. The V end lost 1 base, the J end lost 2 bases, and 6 bases lay between the germline ends. Specimen: PBMCs, collected 5 days after the yellow fever booster vaccination. The chain links TRBV5-4 to TRBJ1-1; D not resolved. The sequence derives from a man aged 18 to 35 who received the YFV17D yellow fever vaccine. For the CDR3, the DNA is TGTGCCAGCAGCTTGTTCCCCAACACTGAAGCTTTCTTT. Translated: CASSLFPNTEAFF.